This entry features one T cell receptor beta chain sequence. What it binds is unknown. The CDR3 is 15 amino acids. Germline V gene lookup returns CDR1 DFQATT and CDR2 SNEGSKA (reference sequence). V lost 1 base and J lost 6, with 17 bases in between. The data were taken from a study of CD8 T cells in Susac syndrome. Study-level background: Eight or nine of the sequenced Susac syndrome patients were in remission, and about six had active disease. Study findings and constraints: Across the total CD8+ repertoires, some 16 Susac-specific public clones were found. The CD8+ TEMRA repertoires yielded five such clones.

RNA amounts of roughly 0.5 to 1 ug underwent reverse transcription with random hexamers. TCRdb re-analysed the immunoSEQ multiplex PCR reads in MiXCR, keeping a single row per CDR3 protein. Altogether 95,000 to 150,000 distinct CDR3 sequences are present, about 95% being singletons, with the ten largest covering more than 0.2%. TCR beta was sequenced from blood CD8+ and CD4+ T cells. The V call is TRBV20-1, the J call TRBJ2-3; D could derive from TRBD1 or TRBD2 (6 bases each). This TCR was recovered from a human donor with Susac syndrome. The sequenced material came from CD8+ T cells from PBMCs. The CDR3 here is CSARGRDTRWDTQYF. The DNA of the CDR3 is TGCAGTGCTAGAGGGAGGGACACCCGATGGGATACGCAGTATTTT.